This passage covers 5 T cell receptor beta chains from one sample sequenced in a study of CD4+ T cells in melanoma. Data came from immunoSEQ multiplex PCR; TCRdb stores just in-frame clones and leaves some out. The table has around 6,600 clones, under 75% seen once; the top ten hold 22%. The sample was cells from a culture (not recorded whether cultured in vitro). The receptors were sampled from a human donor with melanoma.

CDR3 protein: CASSFRGNSPLHF. DNA for the CDR3: TGTGCCAGCAGTTTCAGGGGGAATTCACCCCTCCACTTT. This chain joins TRBV27 and TRBJ1-6, with 7 positions matching TRBD1. The CDR3 loop spans 13 amino acids. V gave up 3 bases and J gave up 7 bases; unmatched junction bases: 0. Germline CDR1 reads MNHEY; CDR2 reads SMNVEV (reference sequence).

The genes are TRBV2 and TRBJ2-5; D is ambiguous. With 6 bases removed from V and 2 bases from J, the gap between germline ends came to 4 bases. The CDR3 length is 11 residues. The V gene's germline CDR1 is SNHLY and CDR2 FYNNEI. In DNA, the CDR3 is TGTGCCAGCAGACAGCAAGAGACCCAGTACTTC. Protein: CASRQQETQYF.

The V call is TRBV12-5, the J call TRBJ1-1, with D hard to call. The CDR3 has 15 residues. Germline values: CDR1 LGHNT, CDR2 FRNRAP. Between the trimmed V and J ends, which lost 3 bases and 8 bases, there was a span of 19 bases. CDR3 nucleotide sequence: TGTGCTAGTGGTTTTGAATCCGCAAGCGACCCCGAAGCTTTCTTT. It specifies CASGFESASDPEAFF.

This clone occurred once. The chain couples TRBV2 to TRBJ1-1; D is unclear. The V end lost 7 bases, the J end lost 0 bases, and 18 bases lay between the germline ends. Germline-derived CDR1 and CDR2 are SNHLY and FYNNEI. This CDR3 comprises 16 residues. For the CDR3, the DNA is TGTGCCAGCAATCCCGACATTCTGCCAATGAACACTGAAGCTTTCTTT. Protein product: CASNPDILPMNTEAFF.

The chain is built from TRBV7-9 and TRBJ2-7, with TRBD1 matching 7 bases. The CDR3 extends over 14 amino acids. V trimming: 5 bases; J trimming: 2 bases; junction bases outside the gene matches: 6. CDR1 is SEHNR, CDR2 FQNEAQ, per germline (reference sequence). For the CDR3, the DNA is TGTGCCAGCAGCAGGGGGCTTAGGACCTACGAGCAGTACTTC. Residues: CASSRGLRTYEQYF.